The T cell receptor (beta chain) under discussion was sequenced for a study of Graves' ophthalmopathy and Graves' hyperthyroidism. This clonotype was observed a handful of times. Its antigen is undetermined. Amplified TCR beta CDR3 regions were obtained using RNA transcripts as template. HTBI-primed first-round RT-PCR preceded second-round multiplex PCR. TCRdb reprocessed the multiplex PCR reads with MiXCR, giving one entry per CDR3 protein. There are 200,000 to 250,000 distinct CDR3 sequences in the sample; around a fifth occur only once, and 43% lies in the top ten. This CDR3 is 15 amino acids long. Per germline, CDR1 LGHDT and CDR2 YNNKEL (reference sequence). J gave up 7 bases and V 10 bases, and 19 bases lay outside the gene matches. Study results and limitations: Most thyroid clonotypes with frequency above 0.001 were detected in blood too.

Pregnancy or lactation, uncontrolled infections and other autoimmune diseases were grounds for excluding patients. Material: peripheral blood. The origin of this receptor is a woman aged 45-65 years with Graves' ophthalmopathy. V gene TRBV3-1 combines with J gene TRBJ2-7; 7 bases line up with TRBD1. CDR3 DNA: TGTGCCACCAGGGACAGTGGGACCCATTTACGAGAGCAGTACTTC. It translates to CATRDSGTHLREQYF.